The 15 T cell receptor beta chains listed next were all sequenced from one sample in a study of blood T cells in healthy people across ages. Alongside a J-beta primer mix, a sample-barcoded 5' primer served in a second PCR lasting roughly 7 to 12 cycles. Via MiXCR, TCRdb re-called the 5' RACE reads, giving one row per CDR3 protein. This table holds fewer than 650,000 distinct CDR3 sequences, about 25% found once. This sample was shared with a second study, whose subject was T cells of mothers and their children.

Sequencing input: blood. All receptors derive from a boy younger than 10 in good health.

V and J are TRBV7-2 and TRBJ2-7; 9 bases match TRBD2. The CDR3 is 15 amino acids. The V and J ends lost 5 bases and 6 bases, in that order; junction bases with no gene match: 11. The V gene's germline CDR1 is SGHTA and CDR2 FQGNSA. The CDR3 is CASSKKSLAGGEQYF. The CDR3 nucleotides are TGTGCCAGCAGCAAAAAATCACTAGCGGGCGGCGAGCAGTACTTC.

V usage is TRBV2 and J usage is TRBJ1-4; 9 bases agree with TRBD1. Trimming took 6 bases from V and 6 from J; bases not matched to a gene: 11. The CDR3 has 16 amino acids. Germline lookup yields CDR1 SNHLY and CDR2 FYNNEI. CDR3 DNA sequence: TGTGCCAGCAGCGCCGGGACAGGGCCAATGGATGAAAAACTGTTTTTT. Amino acids: CASSAGTGPMDEKLFF.

Note on this clonotype: Lacking the conserved final phenylalanine or tryptophan, this CDR3 likely reflects a read error. V usage is TRBV20-1 and J usage is TRBJ2-7; no firm D call. The CDR3 consists of 13 residues. The ends were cut back, 3 bases at V and 0 bases at J, with 9 bases in the middle. CDR1 DFQATT and CDR2 SNEGSKA come from the germline V gene (reference sequence). In DNA form, the CDR3 reads TGCAGTGCTAGTGGGCGGAACTCCTACGAGCAGTACATC. It encodes CSASGRNSYEQYI.

This clonotype occurred a few times. The DNA for the CDR3 is TGTGCCAGCAGTTGGCCGGGTGGGTTCCAAGAGACCCAGTACTTC. Translation: CASSWPGGFQETQYF. V usage is TRBV28 and J usage is TRBJ2-5, with no clear D. The CDR3 sequence is 15 residues long. The V end was cut by 4 bases, the J end by 1 base, with 13 bases between. CDR1 and CDR2 (germline): MDHEN, SYDVKM.

The genes are TRBV5-1 and TRBJ2-1; TRBD2 matches at 13 bases. The CDR3 runs to 17 residues. The V and J ends lost 4 bases and 8 bases, in that order; junction bases with no gene match: 12. The germline gives CDR1 SGHRS, CDR2 YFSETQ. As DNA, the CDR3 is TGCGCCAGCAGCCCTGGTACTAGCGGGGGGGCCGTCTATGAGCAGTTCTTC. It encodes CASSPGTSGGAVYEQFF.

In the case of this clonotype: The junction does not match germline at one end; this may be a read error. The chain couples TRBV11-2 to TRBJ2-6; D is tentatively TRBD1 or TRBD2 (5 bases each). Germline-derived CDR1 and CDR2 are SGHAT and FQNNGV. The CDR3 has 15 amino acids. CDR3 bases: TGTGCCAGCTATAAGGGCCTGCCCGGGGCCAGCGTCCTGACTTTC. It encodes CASYKGLPGASVLTF. The full variable domain, rest sourced from reference TRBV11-2 and TRBJ2-6, is EAGVAQSPRYKIIEKRQSVAFWCNPISGHATLYWYQQILGQGPKLLIQFQNNGVVDDSQLPKDRFSAERLKGVDSTLKIQPAKLEDSAVYLCASYKGLPGASVLTFGAGSRLTVL.

With respect to this clonotype: One junction end disagrees with the germline gene, perhaps due to a read error. As DNA, the CDR3 is TGTGCCGGCAGTTTGCAGGGTAATCAGCCCCAGCATTTT. It yields the protein CAGSLQGNQPQHF. The V and J genes are TRBV27 and TRBJ1-5, with D possibly matching TRBD1 (5 bases). This CDR3 spans 13 amino acids. The V gene's germline CDR1 is MNHEY and CDR2 SMNVEV (reference sequence).

Only a few counts were recorded for this clonotype. The chain uses TRBV4-2 and TRBJ1-2, with TRBD1 matching over 8 bases. This CDR3 has 15 amino acids. In germline, CDR1 is LGHNA, CDR2 YNFKEQ. V shed 1 base, J shed 8 bases, and the junction held 9 bases outside the gene matches. The CDR3 DNA is TGTGCCAGCAGCCAAGCGGACAGGGAATTTCAAGGCTACACCTTC. It is translated as CASSQADREFQGYTF.

This clonotype appeared a few times. This chain uses TRBV30 with TRBJ1-1, with 7 positions matching TRBD1. Germline V gives CDR1 GTSNPN, CDR2 SVGIG (reference sequence). This CDR3 is 16 amino acids long. The V segment lost 0 bases and the J segment 4 bases; nucleotides outside the gene matches: 11. The CDR3 is CAWSVWRDSGGTEAFF. Here the CDR3 DNA reads TGTGCCTGGAGTGTATGGAGGGACAGCGGAGGCACTGAAGCTTTCTTT.

A word on this clonotype: The DNA is left out, because the CDR3 cannot be placed on it with certainty; the CDR3 is given as TCRdb lists it. This chain connects TRBV12-3 or TRBV12-4 to TRBJ2-1; TRBD2, as called in the table, went unchecked against the DNA. The CDR3 is 14 amino acids in total, end residues counted. This chain's CDR3 is CVSSEVAGGSRKFF.

This chain joins TRBV24-1 and TRBJ2-5, with 13 bases identical to TRBD2. The J call may be in error: the DNA end matches TRBJ2-1 better. CDR1 and CDR2 (germline): KGHDR, SFDVKD. This CDR3 is built from 13 residues. The CDR3 bases are TGTGCCGCCCTACTAGCGGGAGGGTTTGAGCAGTTCTTC. Translation: CAALLAGGFEQFF.

In its sample, this clonotype was seen a few times. The V and J genes are TRBV20-1 and TRBJ2-3, with D maybe TRBD2 (6 bases). The CDR3 sequence is 15 residues long. Trimming took 5 bases from V and 2 from J, leaving 17 bases between them. CDR1 and CDR2 from the germline V gene are DFQATT and SNEGSKA (reference sequence). CDR3 sequence (DNA): TGCAGTGCTGAGGGGTCGGGGGACCTCACAGATACGCAGTATTTT. It codes for CSAEGSGDLTDTQYF.

This clonotype was counted between two and nine times. V gene TRBV5-5 combines with J gene TRBJ1-1, with D tentatively TRBD1 (5 bases). This CDR3 is 13 amino acids long. Germline V gene sequence: CDR1 SGHKS, CDR2 YYEKEE (reference sequence). Trimming pared 4 bases from V and 4 bases from J, leaving 11 bases between. The CDR3 protein is CASSKQVPTEAFF. The CDR3, as DNA: TGTGCCAGCAGCAAACAGGTTCCCACTGAAGCTTTCTTT. The variable domain in full, completed from reference TRBV5-5 and TRBJ1-1, reads DAGVTQSPTHLIKTRGQQVTLRCSPISGHKSVSWYQQVLGQGPQFIFQYYEKEERGRGNFPDRFSARQFPNYSSELNVNALLLGDSALYLCASSKQVPTEAFFGQGTRLTVV.

A few counts support this clonotype. The V and J genes are TRBV19 and TRBJ1-5; maybe TRBD1 (6 bases). The CDR3 has 16 amino acids. Germline lookup yields CDR1 LNHDA and CDR2 SQIVND (reference sequence). Trimming took off 6 bases at V and 9 bases at J, with 24 bases between the two ends. CDR3 nucleotides: TGTGCCAGTAGCCCAAGGGGGACCGGTAAACTCTTGCCCCAGCATTTT. It yields the protein CASSPRGTGKLLPQHF.

This clonotype was seen more than once but under ten times. The V and J genes are TRBV10-3 and TRBJ2-7, with D perhaps given as TRBD1 or TRBD2 (5 bases each). Germline values: CDR1 ENHRY, CDR2 SYGVKD. Between the trimmed V and J ends, which lost 7 bases and 3 bases, there was a span of 10 bases. The CDR3 is 12 amino acids. This CDR3 is CAIMGTVYEQYF. DNA of the CDR3: TGTGCCATCATGGGGACGGTCTACGAGCAGTACTTC.